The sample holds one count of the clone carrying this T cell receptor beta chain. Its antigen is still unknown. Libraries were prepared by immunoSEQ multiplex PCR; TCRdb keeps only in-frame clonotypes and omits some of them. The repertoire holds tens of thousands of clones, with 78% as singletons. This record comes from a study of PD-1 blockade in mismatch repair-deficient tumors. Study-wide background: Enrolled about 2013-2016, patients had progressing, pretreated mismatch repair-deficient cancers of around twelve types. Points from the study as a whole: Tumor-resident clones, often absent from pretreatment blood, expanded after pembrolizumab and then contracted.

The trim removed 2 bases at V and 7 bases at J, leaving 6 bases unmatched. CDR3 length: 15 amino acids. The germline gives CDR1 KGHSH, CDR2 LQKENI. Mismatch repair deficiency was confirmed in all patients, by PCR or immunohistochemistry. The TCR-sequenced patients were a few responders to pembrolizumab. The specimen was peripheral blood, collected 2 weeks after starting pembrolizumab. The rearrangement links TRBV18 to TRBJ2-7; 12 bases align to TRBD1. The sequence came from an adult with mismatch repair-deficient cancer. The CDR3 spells CASSPTGQGAQEQYF. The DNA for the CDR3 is TGTGCCAGCTCACCAACGGGACAGGGGGCTCAAGAGCAGTACTTC. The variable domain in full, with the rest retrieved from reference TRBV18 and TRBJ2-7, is NAGVMQNPRHLVRRRGQEARLRCSPMKGHSHVYWYRQLPEEGLKFMVYLQKENIIDESGMPKERFSAEFPKEGPSILRIQQVVRGDSAAYFCASSPTGQGAQEQYFGPGTRLTVT.